The 25 T cell receptor beta chains in this list originate from one sample, sequenced in a study of cytomegalovirus exposure and HLA in healthy donors. The PCR had 60 Vbeta and 13 Jbeta primers. TCRdb's table, derived via immunoSEQ multiplex PCR, lists solely in-frame clones and lacks some. The data show more than 55,000 clones, 80% seen once. Sequences were obtained from PBMCs. The receptor source for this set is a woman between 40 and 50 years old in good health and CMV-seronegative.

The rearrangement links TRBV7-9 to TRBJ2-7; 11 bases align to TRBD1. Germline CDR1 and CDR2: SEHNR and FQNEAQ (reference sequence). This CDR3 comprises 16 residues. V dropped 1 base and J dropped 2; count of bases not matched to a gene: 4. This chain's CDR3 is CASSLGPGQGAYEQYF. The CDR3 region has the DNA TGTGCCAGCAGCTTAGGTCCGGGACAGGGGGCCTACGAGCAGTACTTC.

The rearrangement links TRBV2 to TRBJ2-1, with TRBD1 as a possible D gene (5 bases). The germline V gene encodes CDR1 SNHLY and CDR2 FYNNEI. This CDR3 has 11 residues. Trimming stripped 8 bases from V and 3 bases from J, with 5 bases between. The CDR3 reads CASDSYNEQFF. In DNA form, the CDR3 reads TGTGCCAGCGACAGCTACAATGAGCAGTTCTTC.

The rearrangement links TRBV19 to TRBJ2-7, with 9 nucleotides matching TRBD1. The ends lost 5 bases at V and 3 bases at J; junction bases unmatched: 5. Germline assignment: CDR1 LNHDA and CDR2 SQIVND (reference sequence). The CDR3 has 14 residues. The CDR3, as DNA: TGTGCCAGTAGTCCCCGACAGGGGGGCTACGAGCAGTACTTC. It translates to CASSPRQGGYEQYF.

The chain carries TRBV5-1 and TRBJ2-1; tentative D call: TRBD2 (6 bases). CDR1 and CDR2 (germline): SGHRS, YFSETQ. The germline V and J ends were trimmed by 0 bases and 9 bases, with 22 bases remaining between them. This CDR3 comprises 17 residues. The CDR3 loop is CASSLGPRGAGGSEQFF. The CDR3 nucleotides are TGCGCCAGCAGCTTGGGGCCCCGAGGAGCCGGGGGTAGTGAGCAGTTCTTC.

The V gene is TRBV4-1, the J gene TRBJ2-1, with a tentative D call TRBD1 (5 bases). Per the germline V gene, CDR1 is MGHRA and CDR2 is YSYEKL. This CDR3 comprises 15 residues. Trimming took off 2 bases at V and 4 bases at J, with 12 bases between the two ends. The CDR3 sequence: CASSQNYKGYNEQFF. CDR3 coding DNA: TGCGCCAGCAGCCAAAATTATAAGGGGTACAATGAGCAGTTCTTC.

The rearrangement uses TRBV5-1 and TRBJ2-5, with 9 bases lining up with TRBD2. Germline V gene data show CDR1 as SGHRS and CDR2 as YFSETQ. J gave up 5 bases and V 3 bases, and 8 bases lay outside the gene matches. The CDR3 runs 15 residues. In DNA form, the CDR3 reads TGCGCCAGCAGCTCGGGGACTAGCTCTCGGGAGACCCAGTACTTC. It encodes CASSSGTSSRETQYF.

V and J are TRBV6-1 and TRBJ1-4, with a possible D match to TRBD1 (5 bases). V was trimmed by 4 bases and J by 3 bases, leaving 12 bases between them. Germline V gene sequence: CDR1 MNHNS, CDR2 SASEGT. The CDR3 contains 15 residues. The CDR3 region has the DNA TGTGCCAGCAGTGGACCGACAGTCCCTAATGAAAAACTGTTTTTT. It encodes CASSGPTVPNEKLFF.

The chain uses TRBV29-1 and TRBJ2-5, with 10 bases lining up with TRBD2. The ends lost 7 bases at V and 4 bases at J; junction bases unmatched: 3. The CDR3 contains 12 residues. Germline lookup yields CDR1 SQVTM and CDR2 ANQGSEA. Here the CDR3 reads CSAGTSAETQYF. The CDR3, as DNA: TGCAGCGCCGGGACTAGCGCAGAGACCCAGTACTTC.

CDR3 region: CASSGTLAGTYEQYF. For the CDR3, the DNA is TGCGCCAGCAGCGGCACCTTGGCGGGAACCTACGAGCAGTACTTC. The V gene is TRBV5-1, the J gene TRBJ2-5; maybe TRBD2 (6 bases). The end of the DNA is better explained by TRBJ2-7, so the J call may be wrong. The CDR3 runs 15 residues. Germline CDR1 is SGHRS and CDR2 is YFSETQ.

The V gene is TRBV4-1, the J gene TRBJ2-4, with TRBD2 as a possible D gene (5 bases). Germline V gene data show CDR1 as MGHRA and CDR2 as YSYEKL. The CDR3 contains 18 residues. V lost 1 base and J lost 4, with 20 bases in between. CDR3 in DNA: TGCGCCAGCAGCCAAGGGGTCGTGACTGGCCGCGGGAAAAACATTCAGTACTTC. This gives the protein CASSQGVVTGRGKNIQYF.

The chain uses TRBV5-6 and TRBJ2-1, with 8 bases fitting TRBD2. Trimming took 2 bases from V and 3 from J; bases not matched to a gene: 4. This CDR3 spans 15 amino acids. The germline V gene encodes CDR1 SGHDT and CDR2 YYEEEE. The CDR3 loop reads CASSFPSGFYNEQFF. As DNA, the CDR3 is TGTGCCAGCAGCTTCCCTAGCGGGTTCTACAATGAGCAGTTCTTC. The full variable domain, its missing parts supplied by reference TRBV5-6 and TRBJ2-1, is DAGVTQSPTHLIKTRGQQVTLRCSPKSGHDTVSWYQQALGQGPQFIFQYYEEEERQRGNFPDRFSGHQFPNYSSELNVNALLLGDSALYLCASSFPSGFYNEQFFGPGTRLTVL.

The CDR3 DNA reads as TGTGCCAGCAGCTCCGGACAGGGTGGACGCGATACGCAGTATTTT. It specifies CASSSGQGGRDTQYF. V is TRBV5-6 and J is TRBJ2-3, with 8 nucleotides matching TRBD1. Germline V lookup: CDR1 SGHDT, CDR2 YYEEEE. This CDR3 has 15 amino acids. J lost 6 bases, V lost 3 bases, and 9 bases had no gene match.

V is TRBV5-1 and J is TRBJ1-4; D not certain. The V gene's germline CDR1 is SGHRS and CDR2 YFSETQ. The CDR3 runs 14 residues. V was trimmed by 2 bases and J by 6 bases, leaving 11 bases between them. The DNA for the CDR3 is TGCGCCAGCAGCTTTTCTTTGGCCGATGAAAAACTGTTTTTT. It codes for CASSFSLADEKLFF.

The J gene is TRBJ1-3, the V gene TRBV19; D is unresolved. The V end lost 4 bases, the J end lost 10 bases, and 11 bases lay between the germline ends. Germline V gene sequence: CDR1 LNHDA, CDR2 SQIVND (reference sequence). The length of the CDR3 is 12 residues. The CDR3 nucleotides read TGTGCCAGTAGTACCCCCGGGAGGACCATATATTTT. It codes for CASSTPGRTIYF.

This chain uses TRBV5-1 with TRBJ2-5; 11 nucleotides line up with TRBD2. The junction had 6 bases not matched to a gene; V was cut back by 4 bases and J by 1 base. The germline CDR1 and CDR2 sequences are SGHRS and YFSETQ. This CDR3 has 16 amino acids. The CDR3 bases are TGCGCCAGCAGCCTCGGGACTAGCGGTACCCAAGAGACCCAGTACTTC. Translating it yields CASSLGTSGTQETQYF.

The V and J genes are TRBV6-5 and TRBJ2-7; 11 bases fit TRBD1. Per germline, CDR1 MNHEY and CDR2 SVGAGI. This CDR3 comprises 15 residues. The J segment lost 2 bases and the V segment lost 1 base, leaving 1 base of the junction unmatched. CDR3 coding DNA: TGTGCCAGCAGTTACTGGACAGGGGGCACCTACGAGCAGTACTTC. Amino acids: CASSYWTGGTYEQYF.

The V and J genes are TRBV27 and TRBJ2-5; 12 nucleotides align to TRBD1. The germline gives CDR1 MNHEY, CDR2 SMNVEV (reference sequence). Germline trimming cut 5 bases from V and 5 bases from J; bases unmatched to any gene: 9. This CDR3 region has 16 residues. CDR3 nucleotides: TGTGCCAGCAGTGCCGCCGGGACAGGGGGCTATGAGACCCAGTACTTC. Its protein product is CASSAAGTGGYETQYF.

This clone was picked up a small number of times. The rearrangement joins TRBV4-3 to TRBJ1-5; the D gene is possibly TRBD1 (6 bases). Germline CDR1 and CDR2: LGHNA and YSLEER. The CDR3 contains 17 residues. The germline V and J ends were trimmed by 0 bases and 4 bases, with 16 bases remaining between them. The CDR3 is CASSQDRRRGKNQPQHF. Here the CDR3 DNA reads TGCGCCAGCAGCCAAGATCGGAGAAGGGGGAAAAATCAGCCCCAGCATTTT.

The chain recombines TRBV5-1 with TRBJ2-5, with a weak D call TRBD2 (5 bases). V lost 0 bases to trimming and J lost 5 bases, with 14 bases between them. The CDR3 totals 15 residues. The germline V gene encodes CDR1 SGHRS and CDR2 YFSETQ. CDR3 residues: CASSLGEGSWETQYF. The CDR3 nucleotides read TGCGCCAGCAGCTTGGGTGAGGGATCGTGGGAGACCCAGTACTTC.

V is TRBV7-9 and J is TRBJ1-1; a weak D match, TRBD1 (5 bases). The CDR3 is 12 residues long. Trimming removed 8 bases from V and 3 bases from J, with 10 bases in between. Germline V lookup: CDR1 SEHNR, CDR2 FQNEAQ (reference sequence). The CDR3 nucleotides read TGTGCCAGCTCGCCGGGGGACACTGAAGCTTTCTTT. As protein: CASSPGDTEAFF.

This clone showed up just a few times. The chain combines TRBV13 with TRBJ1-1, with 7 bases lining up with TRBD1. The CDR3 has 16 residues. The V segment lost 5 bases and the J segment 4 bases; nucleotides outside the gene matches: 13. Germline CDR1 is PRHDT and CDR2 is FYEKMQ (reference sequence). The CDR3 sequence is CASSTYGQALVTEAFF. The CDR3 bases are TGTGCCAGCAGCACATACGGACAGGCCTTAGTCACTGAAGCTTTCTTT.

The sample holds one count of this clone. The chain employs TRBV29-1 and TRBJ2-2; D not certain. Trimming left V 3 bases short and J 0 bases short, with 8 bases between. The germline V gene has CDR1 SQVTM and CDR2 ANQGSEA. The CDR3 is 14 residues long. CDR3 DNA: TGCAGCGTTGAGTCGGAGACGAACACCGGGGAGCTGTTTTTT. Residues: CSVESETNTGELFF.

About this clone: The conserved closing phenylalanine or tryptophan is absent in this CDR3, likely reflecting a read error. J is TRBJ1-2 and V is TRBV7-9; a possible D gene is TRBD1 (6 bases). CDR1 and CDR2 from the germline V gene are SEHNR and FQNEAQ (reference sequence). V gave up 0 bases and J gave up 8 bases, with 7 bases separating them. The CDR3 loop spans 12 amino acids. The CDR3 spells CASSLADSGYTL. The CDR3 DNA sequence: TGTGCCAGCAGCTTAGCGGACAGCGGCTACACCCTC.

The chain recombines TRBV10-3 with TRBJ1-3, with 7 nucleotides matching TRBD1. With V trimmed by 6 bases and J by 3 bases, 8 bases remained unmatched. Germline-derived CDR1 and CDR2 are ENHRY and SYGVKD. There are 15 residues in the CDR3. The CDR3 region has the DNA TGTGCCATCAGACCCCAGGGGGGCGGTGGAAACACCATATATTTT. Translating gives CAIRPQGGGGNTIYF.

The rearrangement joins TRBV7-9 to TRBJ2-3; the D is unclear. This CDR3 comprises 12 residues. Trimming removed 7 bases at V and 0 bases at J, with 5 bases between. Germline loops: CDR1 SEHNR, CDR2 FQNEAQ (reference sequence). CDR3 residues: CASMSSTDTQYF. CDR3 nucleotide sequence: TGTGCCAGCATGAGTAGCACAGATACGCAGTATTTT. Combining the CDR3 with reference TRBV7-9 and TRBJ2-3 gives the whole variable domain DTGVSQNPRHKITKRGQNVTFRCDPISEHNRLYWYRQTLGQGPEFLTYFQNEAQLEKSRLLSDRFSAERPKGSFSTLEIQRTEQGDSAMYLCASMSSTDTQYFGPGTRLTVL.